Below are 2 T cell receptor beta chains sequenced from a single sample in a study of blood T cell repertoires in COVID-19. Profiled with immunoSEQ multiplex PCR; TCRdb holds only in-frame clones, not every one. The profile covers 90,000 or so clones, with around 86% appearing a single time and more than 4.5% taken by the ten largest. Sequencing was performed on peripheral blood. The receptors were gathered from a man aged 55 to 70 with COVID-19, enrolled during active disease.

This clone was seen a few times. The chain recombines TRBV12-5 with TRBJ2-2; D gene uncertain. Trimming shortened V by 2 bases and J by 3 bases, and 10 bases separated the two germline ends. The CDR3 extends over 15 amino acids. Germline CDR1 and CDR2: LGHNT and FRNRAP. Written as DNA, the CDR3 is TGTGCTAGTGGTTTGCAGAGCGTGGACACCGGGGAGCTGTTTTTT. Translated: CASGLQSVDTGELFF.

This rearrangement joins TRBV2 to TRBJ2-1; D is unresolved. V was clipped by 3 bases and J by 2 bases, with 5 bases between them. The length of the CDR3 is 13 residues. The V gene's germline CDR1 is SNHLY and CDR2 FYNNEI. This CDR3 is CASSENTYNEQFF. The CDR3, as DNA: TGTGCCAGCAGTGAGAACACCTACAATGAGCAGTTCTTC.